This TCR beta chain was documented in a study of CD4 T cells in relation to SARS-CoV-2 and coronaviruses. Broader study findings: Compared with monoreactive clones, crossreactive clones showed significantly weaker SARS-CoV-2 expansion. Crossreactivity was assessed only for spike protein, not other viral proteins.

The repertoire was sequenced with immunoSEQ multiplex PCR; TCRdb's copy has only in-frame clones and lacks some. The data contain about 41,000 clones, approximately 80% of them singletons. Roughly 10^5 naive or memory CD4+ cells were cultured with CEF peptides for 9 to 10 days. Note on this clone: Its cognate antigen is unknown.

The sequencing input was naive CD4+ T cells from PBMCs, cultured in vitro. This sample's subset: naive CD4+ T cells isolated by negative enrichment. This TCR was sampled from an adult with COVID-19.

The CDR3 sequence is CASRGGTSYNSPLHF. The CDR3 bases are TGTGCCAGCAGGGGAGGGACGAGCTATAATTCACCCCTCCACTTT. The V gene is TRBV25-1, the J gene TRBJ1-6; a weak D match, TRBD1 (5 bases). This CDR3 is 15 amino acids long. CDR1 and CDR2 (germline): MGHDK, SYGVNS. With 6 bases removed from V and 3 bases from J, the gap between germline ends came to 12 bases.